The sample holds a few counts of the clone carrying this TCR beta chain. The antigen is unknown. This sample was taken from a study of Tregs in tolerant kidney transplant recipients. Study-wide points: The most relevant donor-specific Treg TCRbeta repertoire apparently came from expansion with activated donor B cells. Biological reproducibility was not directly addressed in this study.

Produced via immunoSEQ multiplex PCR; TCRdb's table is partial and in-frame only. This repertoire shows tens of thousands of clones, roughly 84% found once; its top ten account for about 4%. The CDR3 spans 15 residues. V shed 4 bases and J 4 bases; nucleotides not matched to a gene: 8. In germline, CDR1 is PRHDT, CDR2 FYEKMQ (reference sequence). CD4+CD25+CD127- Tregs, CD4+CD25- non-Tregs, CD4 and CD8 cells were sorted. Sequenced sample: CD4+ T cells from blood. The source of this sequence is a human donor in good health. The rearrangement joins TRBV13 to TRBJ1-1; 8 bases are a match to TRBD1. The CDR3 sequence is CASSYRRTGLTEAFF. CDR3 DNA sequence: TGTGCCAGCAGCTACCGGAGGACAGGGCTCACTGAAGCTTTCTTT. The full variable domain, rest sourced from reference TRBV13 and TRBJ1-1, is AAGVIQSPRHLIKEKRETATLKCYPIPRHDTVYWYQQGPGQDPQFLISFYEKMQSDKGSIPDRFSAQQFSDYHSELNMSSLELGDSALYFCASSYRRTGLTEAFFGQGTRLTVV.